Below are 2 T cell receptor beta chains sequenced from a single sample in a study of OX40 agonist ivuxolimab in advanced cancers. Library preparation was by the immunoSEQ multiplex PCR assay. TCRdb took this table from immuneACCESS and kept in-frame rearrangements with V and J called. Such tables lack part of the clones; where checked against another copy, unresolved V genes explain under half of the gap, and the rest is unexplained. The sample table holds 60,000 to 90,000 clones, of which more than 75% were seen once. Roughly 0.38% of the sample is taken by the ten largest. The sample here was CD4+ or CD8+ T cells sorted from blood, taken in a trial of the OX40 agonist ivuxolimab. These receptors came from an adult with an advanced solid tumor such as melanoma, head and neck, liver or kidney cancer.

This chain uses TRBV18 with TRBJ2-3; D remains ambiguous. Germline CDR1 reads KGHSH; CDR2 reads LQKENI. The CDR3 has 15 amino acids. Trimming cost V 1 base and J 5 bases, with 13 bases left between them. CDR3 sequence reads: CASSPLTPVRDTQYF. The CDR3, as DNA: TGTGCCAGCTCACCACTTACCCCAGTTAGAGATACGCAGTATTTT.

CDR3 protein: CASSLEWAGGLETQYF. The CDR3 coding sequence is TGTGCCAGCAGCTTAGAGTGGGCAGGGGGATTGGAGACCCAGTACTTC. The chain recombines TRBV7-7 with TRBJ2-5; 7 bases map to TRBD1. Trimming removed 1 base from V and 5 bases from J; junction bases left unmatched: 10. The CDR3 has 16 residues. Germline-derived CDR1 and CDR2 are SSHAT and FNYEAQ (reference sequence).